This TCR beta chain was profiled in a study of blood T cell repertoires in COVID-19. About the research overall: The cDNA or gDNA used as material had been derived from T cells, B-cell-depleted T cells, or PBMCs.

Some clones are missing from TCRdb's copy, which holds only in-frame ones; the method was immunoSEQ multiplex PCR. Here the sample spans 340,000 or so clones, about four fifths being singletons. CDR1 and CDR2 (germline): SGHTA, FQGNSA. This CDR3 comprises 15 residues. V was clipped by 2 bases and J by 2 bases; unmatched bases: 1. The sequence came from a man aged 25 to 45 with active or convalescent COVID-19. The chain links TRBV7-2 to TRBJ1-3, with 9 bases fitting TRBD1. The material sequenced was peripheral blood. Here the CDR3 reads CASSLTGGAGNTIYF. CDR3 nucleotides: TGTGCCAGCAGCTTAACAGGGGGCGCTGGAAACACCATATATTTT.